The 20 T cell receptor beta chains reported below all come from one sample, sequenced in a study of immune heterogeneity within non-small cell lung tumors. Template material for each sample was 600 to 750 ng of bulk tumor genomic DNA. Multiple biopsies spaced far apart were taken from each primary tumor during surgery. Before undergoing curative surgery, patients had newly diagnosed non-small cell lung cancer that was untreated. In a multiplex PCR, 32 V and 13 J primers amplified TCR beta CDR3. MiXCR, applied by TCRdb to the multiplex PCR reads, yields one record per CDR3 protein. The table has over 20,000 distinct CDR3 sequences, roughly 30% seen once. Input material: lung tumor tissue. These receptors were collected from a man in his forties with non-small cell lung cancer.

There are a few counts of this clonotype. The CDR3 spells CASSLTGINEKLFF. CDR3 DNA: TGCGCCAGCAGCTTAACAGGGATCAATGAAAAACTGTTTTTT. The J gene is TRBJ1-4, the V gene TRBV5-1; D is perhaps TRBD1 (6 bases). The CDR3 extends over 14 amino acids. CDR1 and CDR2 from the germline V gene are SGHRS and YFSETQ. The V gene lost 2 bases and the J gene lost 5 bases, with 10 bases spanning the gap.

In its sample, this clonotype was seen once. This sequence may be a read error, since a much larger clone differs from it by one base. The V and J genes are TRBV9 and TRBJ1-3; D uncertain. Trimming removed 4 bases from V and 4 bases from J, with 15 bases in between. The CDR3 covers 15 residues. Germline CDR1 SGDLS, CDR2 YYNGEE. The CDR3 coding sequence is TGTGCCAGCAGCCACGGCCTCTTGGCGGGAAACACCATATATTTT. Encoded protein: CASSHGLLAGNTIYF.

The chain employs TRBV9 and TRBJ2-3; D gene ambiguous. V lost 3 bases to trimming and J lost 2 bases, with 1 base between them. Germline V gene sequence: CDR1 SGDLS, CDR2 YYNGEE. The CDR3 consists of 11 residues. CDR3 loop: CASSDTDTQYF. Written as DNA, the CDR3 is TGTGCCAGCAGCGACACAGATACGCAGTATTTT.

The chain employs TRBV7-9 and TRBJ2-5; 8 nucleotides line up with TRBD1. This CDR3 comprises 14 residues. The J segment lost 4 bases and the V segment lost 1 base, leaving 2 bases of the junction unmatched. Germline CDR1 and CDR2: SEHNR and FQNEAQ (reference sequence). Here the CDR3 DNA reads TGTGCCAGCAGCTTAGTTGACAGGGGAGAGACCCAGTACTTC. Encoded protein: CASSLVDRGETQYF.

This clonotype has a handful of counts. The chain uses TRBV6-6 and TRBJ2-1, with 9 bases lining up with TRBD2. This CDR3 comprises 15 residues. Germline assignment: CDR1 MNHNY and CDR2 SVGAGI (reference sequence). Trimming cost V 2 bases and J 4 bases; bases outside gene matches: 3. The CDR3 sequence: CASSYVTSGYNEQFF. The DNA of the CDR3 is TGTGCCAGCAGTTACGTGACTAGCGGATACAATGAGCAGTTCTTC.

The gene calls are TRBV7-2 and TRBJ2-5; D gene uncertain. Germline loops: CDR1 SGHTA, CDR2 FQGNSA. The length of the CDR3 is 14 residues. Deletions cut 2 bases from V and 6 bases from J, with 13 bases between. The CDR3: CASSLIAGVKTQYF. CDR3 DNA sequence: TGTGCCAGCAGCTTAATAGCCGGAGTAAAGACCCAGTACTTC.

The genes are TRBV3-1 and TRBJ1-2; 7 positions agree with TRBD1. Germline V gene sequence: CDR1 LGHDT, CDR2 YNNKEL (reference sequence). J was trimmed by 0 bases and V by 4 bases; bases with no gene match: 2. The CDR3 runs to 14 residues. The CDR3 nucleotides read TGTGCCAGCAGCCGAGACAGGGCTAACTATGGCTACACCTTC. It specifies CASSRDRANYGYTF.

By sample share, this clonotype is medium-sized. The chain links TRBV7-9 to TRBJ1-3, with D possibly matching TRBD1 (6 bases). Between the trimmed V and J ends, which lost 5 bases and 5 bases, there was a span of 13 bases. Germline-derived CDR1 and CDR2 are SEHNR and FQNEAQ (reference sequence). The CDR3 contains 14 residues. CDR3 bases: TGTGCCAGCAGCACTGGGACATTGAGAAACACCATATATTTT. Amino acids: CASSTGTLRNTIYF.

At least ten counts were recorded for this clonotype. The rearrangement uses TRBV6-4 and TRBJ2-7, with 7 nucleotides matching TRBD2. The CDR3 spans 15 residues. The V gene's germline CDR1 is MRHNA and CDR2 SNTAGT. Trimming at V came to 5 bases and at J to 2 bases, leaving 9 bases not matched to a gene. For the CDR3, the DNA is TGTGCCAGCAGTCCGTGGGGGGGGGGGACCTACGAGCAGTACTTC. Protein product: CASSPWGGGTYEQYF.

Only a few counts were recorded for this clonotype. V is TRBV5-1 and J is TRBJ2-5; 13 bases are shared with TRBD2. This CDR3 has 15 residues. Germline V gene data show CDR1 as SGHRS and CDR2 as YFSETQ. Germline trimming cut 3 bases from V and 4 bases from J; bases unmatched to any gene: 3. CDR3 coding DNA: TGCGCCAGCAGCTCCGGGACTAGCGGGATAGAGACCCAGTACTTC. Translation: CASSSGTSGIETQYF.

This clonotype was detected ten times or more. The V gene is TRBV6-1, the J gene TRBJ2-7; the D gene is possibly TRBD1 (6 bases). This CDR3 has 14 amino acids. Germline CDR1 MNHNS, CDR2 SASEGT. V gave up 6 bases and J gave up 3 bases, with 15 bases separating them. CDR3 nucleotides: TGTGCCAGCAGGGGTGGTGGGGGCGGCTACGAGCAGTACTTC. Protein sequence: CASRGGGGGYEQYF.

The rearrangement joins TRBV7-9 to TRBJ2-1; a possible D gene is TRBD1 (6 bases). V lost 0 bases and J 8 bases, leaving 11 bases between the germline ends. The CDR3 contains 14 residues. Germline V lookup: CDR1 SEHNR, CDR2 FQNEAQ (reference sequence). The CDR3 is CASSLAGAKDEQFF. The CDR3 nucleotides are TGTGCCAGCAGCTTAGCGGGGGCCAAGGATGAGCAGTTCTTC.

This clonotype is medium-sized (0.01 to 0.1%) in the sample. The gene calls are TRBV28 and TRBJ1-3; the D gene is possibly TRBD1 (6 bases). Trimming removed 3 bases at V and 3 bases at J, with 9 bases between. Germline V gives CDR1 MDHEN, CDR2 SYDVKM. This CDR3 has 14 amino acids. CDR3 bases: TGTGCCAGCAGTTTCTCAGGGGTTGGAAACACCATATATTTT. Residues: CASSFSGVGNTIYF.

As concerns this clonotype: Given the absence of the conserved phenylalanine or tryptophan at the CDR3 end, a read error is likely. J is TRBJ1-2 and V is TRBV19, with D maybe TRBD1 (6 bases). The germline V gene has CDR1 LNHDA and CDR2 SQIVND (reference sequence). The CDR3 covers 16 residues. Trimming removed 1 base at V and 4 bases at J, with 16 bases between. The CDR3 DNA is TGTGCCAGTAGTATAGCTAACAGGGCGCGAAGCTATGGCTACACCTAC. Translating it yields CASSIANRARSYGYTY.

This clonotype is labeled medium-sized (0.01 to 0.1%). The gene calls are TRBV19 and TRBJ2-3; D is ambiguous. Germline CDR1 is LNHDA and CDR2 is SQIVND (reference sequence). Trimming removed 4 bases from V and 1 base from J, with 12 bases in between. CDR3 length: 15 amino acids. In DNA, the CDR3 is TGTGCCAGTAGTACCGGACCCTCTGGCACAGATACGCAGTATTTT. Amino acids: CASSTGPSGTDTQYF.

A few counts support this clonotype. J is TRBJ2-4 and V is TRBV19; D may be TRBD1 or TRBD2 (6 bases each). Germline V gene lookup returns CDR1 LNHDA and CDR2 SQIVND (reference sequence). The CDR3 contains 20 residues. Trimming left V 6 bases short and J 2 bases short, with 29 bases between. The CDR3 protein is CASRGDSRGGLFLTKNIQYF. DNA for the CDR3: TGTGCCAGTAGGGGGGACTCCAGGGGTGGTTTATTTTTGACCAAAAACATTCAGTACTTC.

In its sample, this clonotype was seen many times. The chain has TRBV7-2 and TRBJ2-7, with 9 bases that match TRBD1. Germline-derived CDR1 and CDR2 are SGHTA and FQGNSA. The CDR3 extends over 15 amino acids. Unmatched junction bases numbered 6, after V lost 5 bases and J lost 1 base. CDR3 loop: CASSKRGTGSYEQYF. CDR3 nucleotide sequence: TGTGCCAGCAGCAAGAGGGGGACAGGGTCCTACGAGCAGTACTTC.

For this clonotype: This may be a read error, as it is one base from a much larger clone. CDR3 in DNA: TGCGCCAGCAGGAAGCAAGGGATTGGGGGTTATGCCTACACCTTC. Amino acid sequence: CASRKQGIGGYAYTF. The rearrangement joins TRBV5-1 to TRBJ1-2; TRBD1 might be the D (5 bases). The germline CDR1 and CDR2 sequences are SGHRS and YFSETQ. The length of the CDR3 is 15 residues. Complete variable domain (other parts from reference TRBV5-1 and TRBJ1-2): KAGVTQTPRYLIKTRGQQVTLSCSPISGHRSVSWYQQTPGQGLQFLFEYFSETQRNKGNFPGRFSGRQFSNSRSEMNVSTLELGDSALYLCASRKQGIGGYAYTFGSGTRLTVV.

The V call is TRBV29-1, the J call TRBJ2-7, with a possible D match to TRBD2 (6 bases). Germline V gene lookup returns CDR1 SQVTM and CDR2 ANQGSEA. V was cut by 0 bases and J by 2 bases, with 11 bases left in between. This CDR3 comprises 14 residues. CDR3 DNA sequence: TGCAGCGTTGAAGACGACCGGGGGACCTACGAGCAGTACTTC. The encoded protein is CSVEDDRGTYEQYF.

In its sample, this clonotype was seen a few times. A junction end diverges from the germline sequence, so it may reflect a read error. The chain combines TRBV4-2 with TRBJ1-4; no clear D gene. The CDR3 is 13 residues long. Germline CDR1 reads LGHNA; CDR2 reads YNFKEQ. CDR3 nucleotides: TGTGCCAGCAGCCATGGGTGGGAGGGCAGGTTGTCTTTT. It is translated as CASSHGWEGRLSF.